Reported below is one T cell receptor (beta chain). Sequence at one end of the junction differs from germline and may be a read error. The sample originates from a study of molecular identifiers for immune sequencing clone quantification. This CDR3 spans 14 amino acids. In germline, CDR1 is LGHDT, CDR2 YNNKEL (reference sequence). TCRdb independently ran MiXCR on the PCR reads; one entry per CDR3 protein. The sample holds 40,000 to 65,000 distinct CDR3 sequences, just over 35% seen once. The J gene is TRBJ2-2, the V gene TRBV3-1, with D tentatively TRBD1 (6 bases). This sequence was found in a human donor in good health. Some libraries in this study had Jurkat cell RNA spiked in. The sequenced sample was naive CD8+ T cells from blood, with Jurkat cell RNA spiked in. Sample subset: FACS-sorted CD8+CD4-CCR7+CD45RA+ naive T cells. CDR3 residues: CASSFRGRAGELLF. In nucleotides, the CDR3 is TGTGCCAGCAGCTTCAGGGGACGGGCCGGGGAGCTGTTATTT.